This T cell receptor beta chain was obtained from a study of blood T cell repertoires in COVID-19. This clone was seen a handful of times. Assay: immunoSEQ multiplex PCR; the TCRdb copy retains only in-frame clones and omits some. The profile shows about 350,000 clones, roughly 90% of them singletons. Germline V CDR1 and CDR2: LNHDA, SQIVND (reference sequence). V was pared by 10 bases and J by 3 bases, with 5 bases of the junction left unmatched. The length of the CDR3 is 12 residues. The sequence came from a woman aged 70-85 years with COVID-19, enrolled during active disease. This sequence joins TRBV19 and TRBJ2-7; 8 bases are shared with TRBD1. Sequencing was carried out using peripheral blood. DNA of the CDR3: TGTGCCACAGGACAGGGAAACTACGAGCAGTACTTC. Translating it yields CATGQGNYEQYF.